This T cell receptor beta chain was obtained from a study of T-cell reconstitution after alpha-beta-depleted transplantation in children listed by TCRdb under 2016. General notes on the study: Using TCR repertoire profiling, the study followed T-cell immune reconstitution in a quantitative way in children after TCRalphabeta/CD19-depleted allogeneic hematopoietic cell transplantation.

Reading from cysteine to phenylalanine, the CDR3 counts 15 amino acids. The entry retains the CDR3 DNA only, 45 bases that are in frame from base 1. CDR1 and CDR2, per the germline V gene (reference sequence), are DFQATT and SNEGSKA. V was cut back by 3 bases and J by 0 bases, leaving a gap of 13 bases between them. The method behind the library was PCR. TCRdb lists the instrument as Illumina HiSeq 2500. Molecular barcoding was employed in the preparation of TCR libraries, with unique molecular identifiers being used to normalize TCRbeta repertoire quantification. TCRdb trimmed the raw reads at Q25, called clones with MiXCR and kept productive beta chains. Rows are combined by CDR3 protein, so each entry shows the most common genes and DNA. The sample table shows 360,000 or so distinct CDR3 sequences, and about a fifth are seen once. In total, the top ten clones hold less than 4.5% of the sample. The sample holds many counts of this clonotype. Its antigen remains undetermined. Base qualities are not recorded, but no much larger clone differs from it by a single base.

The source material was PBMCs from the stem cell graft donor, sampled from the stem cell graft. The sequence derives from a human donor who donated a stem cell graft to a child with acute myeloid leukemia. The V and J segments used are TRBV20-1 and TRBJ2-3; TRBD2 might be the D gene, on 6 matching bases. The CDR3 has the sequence CSASLLATSTDTQYF. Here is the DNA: TGCAGTGCTAGCCTGCTAGCGACTAGCACAGATACGCAGTATTTT.